This T cell receptor beta chain was observed in a study of T cell changes during pregnancy in multiple sclerosis. TCRdb's copy holds only in-frame clones and misses some; the assay was immunoSEQ multiplex PCR. The sample lists roughly 59,000 clones, over 85% occurring once. The length of the CDR3 is 15 residues. V lost 4 bases to trimming and J lost 5 bases; unmatched junction nucleotides: 9. Germline V gives CDR1 SGHKS, CDR2 YYEKEE (reference sequence). The starting material was CD8+ T cells from peripheral blood mononuclear cells, obtained in the second trimester of pregnancy. This clonotype was sampled from a female donor with multiple sclerosis, enrolled in a pregnancy study. The gene calls are TRBV5-5 and TRBJ2-5; 9 bases are a match to TRBD2. The CDR3 DNA follows: TGTGCCAGCAGCCCCGGGACTAGCAATCGGGAGACCCAGTACTTC. It translates to CASSPGTSNRETQYF.